A selection of T cell receptor beta chains follows, all from one sample in a study of tumor and adjacent non-tumor tissue in lung cancer. TCRdb reprocessed the multiplex PCR reads via MiXCR and lists one record per CDR3 protein. The sample holds more than 85,000 distinct CDR3 sequences, under 65% seen once. Source material: distant non-tumor lung tissue. Receptors were obtained from a man in his sixties with non-small cell lung cancer. CDR3s include the opening cysteine and the closing phenylalanine or tryptophan.

>TRBJ2-2|TRBV13
CASSLQLAGYTGELFF
>TRBJ2-5|TRBV19
CASSSGTNQETQCF
>TRBJ2-5|TRBV5-4
CASSLRLGSLQETQYF
>TRBJ2-5|TRBV20-1
CIAWPLAGGRETQYF
>TRBJ2-6|TRBV4-1
CASSQDGNRAAGANVLTF
>TRBJ1-1|TRBV30
CARKLRGTTEAFF
>TRBJ2-2|TRBV4-3
CASTQTPITGELFF
>TRBJ2-7|TRBV4-2
CASGQPGQGGEQYF
>TRBJ1-1|TRBV6-6
CASRPYLGECEASF
>TRBJ2-7|TRBV29-1
CSAGVYGQYF
>TRBJ1-1|TRBV7-8
CASSLYPNTEAFF
>TRBJ2-5|TRBV4-1
CASSQGQTQETQYF
>TRBJ1-6|TRBV6-2/TRBV6-3
CASSSGGRNYNSPLHF
>TRBJ2-7|TRBV12-3/TRBV12-4
CASRSGGNSYEQYF
>TRBJ2-7|TRBV30
CAWVIEGSYEQYF
>TRBJ2-7|TRBV29-1
CSVGDPGNEQYF
>TRBJ2-2|TRBV29-1
CSVALSGSPTGELFF
>TRBJ1-3|TRBV4-1
CASSHEVVGGVTGNTIYF
>TRBJ2-5|TRBV11-3
CASSLNRCLRETQYF
>TRBJ2-1|TRBV12-3/TRBV12-4
CASSLARSSYNEQFF
>TRBJ2-3|TRBV29-1
CSVYMNANTRYF
>TRBJ2-3|TRBV28
CASSLVAERADTQYF
>TRBJ2-5|TRBV7-9
CASSIRRLTGGRAGETQYF
>TRBJ1-3|TRBV6-6
CASSYNRAGKNGNTIYF